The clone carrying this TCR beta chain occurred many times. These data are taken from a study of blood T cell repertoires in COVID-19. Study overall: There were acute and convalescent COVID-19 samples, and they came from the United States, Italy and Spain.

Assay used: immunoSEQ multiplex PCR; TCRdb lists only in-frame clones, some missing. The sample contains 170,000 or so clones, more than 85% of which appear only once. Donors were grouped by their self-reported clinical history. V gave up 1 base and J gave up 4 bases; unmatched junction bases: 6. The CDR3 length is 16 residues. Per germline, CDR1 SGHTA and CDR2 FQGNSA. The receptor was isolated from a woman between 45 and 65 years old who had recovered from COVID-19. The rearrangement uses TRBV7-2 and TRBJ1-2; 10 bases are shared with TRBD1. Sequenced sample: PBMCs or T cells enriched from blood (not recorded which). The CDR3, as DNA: TGTGCCAGCAGCTTAGGAATGACAGGGGGCGGCTATGGCTACACCTTC. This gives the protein CASSLGMTGGGYGYTF.